This TCR beta chain came from a study of monozygotic twins with inflammatory bowel disease. Study-wide results and caveats: There was no way to distinguish the different T cell subtypes.

Germline V gene data show CDR1 as SEHNR and CDR2 as FQNEAQ (reference sequence). The CDR3 runs to 14 residues. On this clonotype: Its target is not known.

TCRdb reprocessed the 5' RACE reads; each CDR3 protein has one entry and no DNA is given. This table lists fewer than 400,000 distinct CDR3 sequences. The source is a human donor with ulcerative colitis or Crohn's disease, or a healthy co-twin of an affected twin (not recorded which). The sample consisted of blood. V is TRBV7-9 and J is TRBJ2-4; TCRdb indicates TRBD2, and absent DNA this call remains unverified. The CDR3 spells CASSAGWDKNIQYF. The full variable domain, its missing parts supplied by reference TRBV7-9 and TRBJ2-4, is DTGVSQNPRHKITKRGQNVTFRCDPISEHNRLYWYRQTLGQGPEFLTYFQNEAQLEKSRLLSDRFSAERPKGSFSTLEIQRTEQGDSAMYLCASSAGWDKNIQYFGAGTRLSVL.